The source of this T cell receptor (beta chain) is a study of T cells expressing NK-cell markers. Across the study: Seropositivity for HCMV was found in seven of the eight sequenced donors, with one seronegative.

With respect to this clonotype: Its antigen is not identified.

Reanalyzing the 5' RACE reads, TCRdb keeps one entry per CDR3 protein, without DNA. This repertoire comprises some 440,000 distinct CDR3 sequences; its ten largest clones make up over 1.3%. Whole-study results and caveats: Dominant NKG2C+ clonotypes in 5 or 6 donors made up about 1.0-8% of CD8+ T cells. These clonotypes additionally ranked first within the CD3+CD56-NKG2C+ fraction of a handful of donors.

Germline V gene sequence: CDR1 SGHRS, CDR2 YFSETQ. The CDR3 consists of 14 residues. The chain combines TRBV5-1 with TRBJ2-1. The sample consisted of blood T cells: a sorted CD56 or NKG2C T cell subset, CD4+ or CD8+ T cells, or bulk PBMC T cells (not recorded which). This clonotype was sampled from a woman aged 50 to 60 in good health. This chain's CDR3 is CASSLLVKYNEQFF.